Many counts were recorded for the clone carrying this TCR beta chain. Its target is not known. It is unclear where the CDR3 begins or ends on the DNA, so no DNA is shown, and the CDR3 is as TCRdb lists it. Individual cDNA molecules had unique molecular identifiers attached to them by the library. One entry per CDR3 protein, called by TCRdb with MiXCR from the RACE reads. In the table there are around 62,000 distinct CDR3 sequences, about 7% of which are singletons. Time point here: pre-sensitization, week 0. The treatment denotes: therapeutic diphenylcyclopropenone sensitization with weekly scalp DPC. Suited to DPC and affected by alopecia, the donors ranged from 18 to 70 years old. The data are from a study of human T cells and chemical hapten exposure. Germline CDR1 is MNHNY and CDR2 is SVGAGI (reference sequence). The CDR3 sequence runs 15 residues, both termini included. Study-wide results and limits: Donors had alopecia, so their immune response may differ from healthy people's. With DPC sensitization, TCRs exceeding 1 in 1000 frequency showed no change.

This receptor was taken from a woman in her thirties with alopecia areata. Some clones in this sample may be carry-over from other donors' samples. The sample was whole blood, taken in connection with sensitization to the hapten diphenylcyclopropenone (DPC). This sequence joins TRBV6-6 and TRBJ1-1. The CDR3 sequence is CASPSEDFRGTEAFF.